Listed here are 24 T cell receptor beta chains from one sample, sequenced in a study of shared clonotypes between healthy human individuals. Some clones are missing from TCRdb's copy, which holds only in-frame ones; the method was immunoSEQ multiplex PCR. The top ten clones hold more than 0.06% of a sample with 150,000 to 200,000 clones, roughly 93% of them seen once. Sequenced sample: naive CD4+ T cells sorted from blood. Subset specified: CD45RA+ positively selected. All receptors derive from a woman in her twenties or thirties in good health.

V gene TRBV9 combines with J gene TRBJ2-2; 9 bases match TRBD1. V lost 1 base and J lost 6; bases outside the gene matches: 10. Germline V gene sequence: CDR1 SGDLS, CDR2 YYNGEE. CDR3 length: 17 amino acids. For the CDR3, the DNA is TGTGCCAGCAGCGTAACGTGGGACAGGGTTGGGGCCGGGGAGCTGTTTTTT. This translates into CASSVTWDRVGAGELFF.

This chain connects TRBV5-8 to TRBJ2-7, with TRBD2 identical over 8 bases. J lost 1 base, V lost 6 bases, and 3 bases had no gene match. This CDR3 has 13 residues. The germline CDR1 and CDR2 sequences are SGHTS and YDEGEE. CDR3: CASIRLASYEQYF. The CDR3 DNA reads as TGTGCCAGCATCCGACTAGCGTCCTACGAGCAGTACTTC.

V gene TRBV7-9 combines with J gene TRBJ2-4, with a tentative D call TRBD2 (5 bases). Per the germline V gene, CDR1 is SEHNR and CDR2 is FQNEAQ (reference sequence). The CDR3 is 14 amino acids. V was clipped by 5 bases and J by 9 bases, with 17 bases between them. CDR3 sequence reads: CASSTSGVGSIQYF. CDR3 in DNA: TGTGCCAGCAGCACCTCTGGGGTGGGGAGCATTCAGTACTTC.

This clone has only one observation. V usage is TRBV21-1 and J usage is TRBJ1-5; no check of the table's D call, TRBD1, against the DNA was made. TRBV21-1 is listed as a pseudogene. This CDR3 spans 23 amino acids. The CDR3: CASSKDRDRGSTPHRNSNQPQHF. The CDR3 coding sequence is TGTGCCAGCAGCAAAGACAGGGACAGGGGCTCAACTCCTCATAGAAATAGCAATCAGCCCCAGCATTTT.

The CDR3 is CASSTLGRGREQYF. DNA of the CDR3: TGTGCCAGCAGTACCCTAGGGAGGGGGCGTGAGCAGTACTTC. The chain has TRBV6-5 and TRBJ2-7, with D perhaps matching TRBD1 or TRBD2 (7 bases each). The V end was cut by 5 bases, the J end by 7 bases, with 18 bases between. Looked up from germline, CDR1 is MNHEY and CDR2 is SVGAGI. The CDR3 consists of 14 residues.

The V and J genes are TRBV11-2 and TRBJ2-5, with TRBD2 identical over 7 bases. Germline-derived CDR1 and CDR2 are SGHAT and FQNNGV. The V segment lost 3 bases and the J segment 2 bases; nucleotides outside the gene matches: 0. The CDR3 has 13 amino acids. The CDR3 nucleotides are TGTGCCAGCAGCTTTAGCGGGCAAGAGACCCAGTACTTC. Translating it yields CASSFSGQETQYF.

The chain couples TRBV6-6 to TRBJ1-5; a weak D match, TRBD1 (5 bases). CDR1 MNHNY and CDR2 SVGAGI come from the germline V gene (reference sequence). This CDR3 has 14 amino acids. Trimming took off 4 bases at V and 2 bases at J, with 9 bases between the two ends. CDR3 sequence (DNA): TGTGCCAGCAGTTCCCGGGGGGGCAATCAGCCCCAGCATTTT. It yields the protein CASSSRGGNQPQHF.

V is TRBV28 and J is TRBJ2-7, with 11 nucleotides matching TRBD2. The CDR3 is 15 residues long. Looked up from germline, CDR1 is MDHEN and CDR2 is SYDVKM. The junction had 8 bases not matched to a gene; V was cut back by 6 bases and J by 4 bases. In DNA form, the CDR3 reads TGTGCCAGCAGCGACACTAGCGGGAGACCTTACGAGCAGTACTTC. Residues: CASSDTSGRPYEQYF.

The chain recombines TRBV4-1 with TRBJ2-2, with TRBD2 matching 7 bases. V dropped 4 bases and J dropped 0; count of bases not matched to a gene: 5. The germline gives CDR1 MGHRA, CDR2 YSYEKL. The CDR3 runs 16 residues. As DNA, the CDR3 is TGCGCCAGCAGCCTCATAGCGGGTCCGAACACCGGGGAGCTGTTTTTT. Residues: CASSLIAGPNTGELFF.

This chain connects TRBV7-9 to TRBJ1-5; D is unresolved. The germline V gene encodes CDR1 SEHNR and CDR2 FQNEAQ (reference sequence). V lost 5 bases to trimming and J lost 2 bases, with 16 bases between them. CDR3 length: 16 residues. DNA of the CDR3: TGTGCCAGCAGCAAGGAGGGAGGGTCCGGCAATCAGCCCCAGCATTTT. This sequence encodes CASSKEGGSGNQPQHF.

This clone was found once. This rearrangement joins TRBV2 to TRBJ2-5, with TRBD1 matching over 11 bases. Near its end, the DNA agrees better with TRBJ2-7, so the J call may be wrong. Germline CDR1 is SNHLY and CDR2 is FYNNEI. The CDR3 is 15 residues long. Here the CDR3 DNA reads TGTGCCAGCAAAAGGGACAGGGGGTTATACGACGAGCAGTACTTC. It codes for CASKRDRGLYDEQYF.

The gene calls are TRBV7-2 and TRBJ1-1; the match to TRBD1 covers 10 bases. Per germline, CDR1 SGHTA and CDR2 FQGNSA. The V gene end was trimmed by 0 bases and the J gene end by 9 bases; junction bases not matched to a gene: 13. This CDR3 comprises 17 residues. CDR3 in DNA: TGTGCCAGCAGCTTAGCGCCGAGAATCGACAGGGGGCTCAAAGCTTTCTTT. This codes for CASSLAPRIDRGLKAFF.

This sequence joins TRBV25-1 and TRBJ1-5; TRBD1 might be the D (6 bases). In germline, CDR1 is MGHDK, CDR2 SYGVNS. Trimming pared 3 bases from V and 7 bases from J, leaving 7 bases between. The CDR3 contains 12 residues. CDR3: CASSEGAQPQHF. For the CDR3, the DNA is TGTGCCAGCAGTGAGGGGGCGCAGCCCCAGCATTTT.

The genes are TRBV7-8 and TRBJ1-2, with 7 bases aligning to TRBD1. This CDR3 region has 14 residues. Germline V gives CDR1 SGHVS, CDR2 FQNEAQ. Trimming took 6 bases from V and 8 from J; bases not matched to a gene: 12. As DNA, the CDR3 is TGTGCCAGCAGTCTGATCGGGCAGGGGGAGGGCTACACCTTC. Its translation is CASSLIGQGEGYTF.

The chain links TRBV12-5 to TRBJ2-7; 10 bases fit TRBD1. Germline values: CDR1 LGHNT, CDR2 FRNRAP. This CDR3 has 16 amino acids. V lost 4 bases to trimming and J lost 6 bases; unmatched junction nucleotides: 12. The DNA for the CDR3 is TGTGCTAGTGGTTCCTCCGGGACAGGGGAGCGTCCCGAGCAGTACTTC. This encodes CASGSSGTGERPEQYF.

The rearrangement links TRBV11-2 to TRBJ2-7; 12 bases line up with TRBD2. CDR1 SGHAT and CDR2 FQNNGV come from the germline V gene. V was pared by 4 bases and J by 6 bases, with 10 bases of the junction left unmatched. This CDR3 comprises 16 residues. The CDR3 DNA is TGTGCCAGCAGCTCAACTAGCGGGAGGCCGAATGTCGAGCAGTACTTC. This sequence encodes CASSSTSGRPNVEQYF.

The genes are TRBV7-9 and TRBJ1-3; no clear D. The V gene's germline CDR1 is SEHNR and CDR2 FQNEAQ (reference sequence). The CDR3 is 12 amino acids. V lost 11 bases and J 2 bases, leaving 10 bases between the germline ends. DNA of the CDR3: TGTGCCTTGACCGAGGCTGGAAACACCATATATTTT. Translated, it gives CALTEAGNTIYF.

The V call is TRBV28, the J call TRBJ1-1, with TRBD1 matching over 11 bases. V lost 7 bases and J lost 6; bases outside the gene matches: 7. Germline CDR1 is MDHEN and CDR2 is SYDVKM. The CDR3 totals 14 residues. CDR3 sequence (DNA): TGTGCCAGCACTCCGGGACAGGGGGTGGCTGAAGCTTTCTTT. Translation: CASTPGQGVAEAFF.

V usage is TRBV5-1 and J usage is TRBJ1-1; D is possibly TRBD1 (5 bases). The CDR3 covers 13 residues. The germline V gene has CDR1 SGHRS and CDR2 YFSETQ. Trimming took off 5 bases at V and 3 bases at J, with 11 bases between the two ends. CDR3 bases: TGCGCCAGCAGTCAGGTAGGGGACACTGAAGCTTTCTTT. Protein: CASSQVGDTEAFF.

The genes are TRBV29-1 and TRBJ1-3, with 8 bases aligning to TRBD1. The CDR3 covers 13 residues. CDR1 is SQVTM, CDR2 ANQGSEA, per germline. After removal of 7 bases from V and 4 bases from J, the junction contained 6 bases not matched to a gene. CDR3 loop: CSASQGEGNTIYF. The CDR3 DNA is TGCAGCGCATCACAGGGGGAAGGAAACACCATATATTTT. Combining the CDR3 with reference TRBV29-1 and TRBJ1-3 gives the whole variable domain SAVISQKPSRDICQRGTSLTIQCQVDSQVTMMFWYRQQPGQSLTLIATANQGSEATYESGFVIDKFPISRPNLTFSTLTVSNMSPEDSSIYLCSASQGEGNTIYFGEGSWLTVV.

The chain joins TRBV4-2 to TRBJ2-3, with D possibly being TRBD1 or TRBD2 (5 bases each). CDR1 LGHNA and CDR2 YNFKEQ come from the germline V gene. V was cut by 0 bases and J by 9 bases, with 19 bases left in between. CDR3 length equals 16 residues. Written as DNA, the CDR3 is TGTGCCAGCAGCCAAGATACCGGGACCATCCAAGAGACGCAGTATTTT. This gives the protein CASSQDTGTIQETQYF.

The V and J genes are TRBV6-5 and TRBJ2-7, with a possible D match to TRBD1 (6 bases). This CDR3 region has 12 residues. The germline V and J ends were trimmed by 6 bases and 7 bases, with 13 bases remaining between them. Germline lookup yields CDR1 MNHEY and CDR2 SVGAGI. The CDR3 nucleotides are TGTGCCAGCAGCCAGGGGTTGAGAGAGCAGTACTTC. The encoded protein is CASSQGLREQYF.

The genes are TRBV19 and TRBJ2-5; 8 positions match TRBD1. Germline loops: CDR1 LNHDA, CDR2 SQIVND (reference sequence). CDR3 size: 15 residues. The junction had 7 bases not matched to a gene; V was cut back by 2 bases and J by 5 bases. CDR3: CASSIQQGEGETQYF. The CDR3 region has the DNA TGTGCCAGTAGTATACAACAGGGGGAAGGCGAGACCCAGTACTTC.

The rearrangement uses TRBV28 and TRBJ1-1, with 8 bases that match TRBD1. After removal of 6 bases from V and 4 bases from J, the junction contained 10 bases not matched to a gene. The CDR3 runs to 15 residues. Per the germline V gene, CDR1 is MDHEN and CDR2 is SYDVKM. The CDR3 DNA reads as TGTGCCAGCAGGGTCCAGGGGGCTGGAGTCACTGAAGCTTTCTTT. Protein: CASRVQGAGVTEAFF.